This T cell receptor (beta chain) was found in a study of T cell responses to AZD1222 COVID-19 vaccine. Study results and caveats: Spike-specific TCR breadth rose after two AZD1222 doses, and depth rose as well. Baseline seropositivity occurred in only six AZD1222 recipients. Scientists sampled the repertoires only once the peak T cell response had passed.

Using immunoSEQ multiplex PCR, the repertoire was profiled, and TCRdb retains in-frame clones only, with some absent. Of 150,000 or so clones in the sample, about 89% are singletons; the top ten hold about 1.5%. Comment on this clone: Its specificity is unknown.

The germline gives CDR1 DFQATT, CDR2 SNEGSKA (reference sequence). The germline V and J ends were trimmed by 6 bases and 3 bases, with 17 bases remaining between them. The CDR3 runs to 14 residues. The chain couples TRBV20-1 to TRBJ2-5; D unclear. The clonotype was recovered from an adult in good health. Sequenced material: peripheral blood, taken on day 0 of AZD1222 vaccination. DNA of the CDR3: TGCAGTGCAAGTAGGGTCGGAGCCGAAGAGACCCAGTACTTC. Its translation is CSASRVGAEETQYF.